Each of the 28 T cell receptor beta chains below was sequenced from the same sample in a study of blood T cell repertoires in COVID-19. The protocol was immunoSEQ multiplex PCR, while the TCRdb copy is restricted to in-frame clones and leaves out a portion. The profile shows just under 20,000 clones, around 84% of them singletons. The specimen was peripheral blood. All receptors derive from a human donor with active COVID-19. The donor label of this sample is uncertain.

The chain combines TRBV4-2 with TRBJ2-7; 9 bases agree with TRBD2. The CDR3 runs 15 residues. J was trimmed by 5 bases and V by 3 bases; bases with no gene match: 8. Germline-derived CDR1 and CDR2 are LGHNA and YNFKEQ. The CDR3 sequence: CASSQPGLAVNEQYF. CDR3 DNA: TGTGCCAGCAGCCAGCCGGGACTAGCTGTCAACGAGCAGTACTTC.

The chain uses TRBV28 and TRBJ1-4; 8 positions match TRBD1. The CDR3 covers 15 residues. The trim removed 5 bases at V and 4 bases at J, leaving 6 bases unmatched. Germline CDR1 reads MDHEN; CDR2 reads SYDVKM. The CDR3 region has the DNA TGTGCCAGCAGTGCACGACAGGGGTATAATGAAAAACTGTTTTTT. It yields the protein CASSARQGYNEKLFF.

The chain links TRBV9 to TRBJ2-5; 13 positions match TRBD2. The CDR3 is made up of 17 amino acids. CDR1 is SGDLS, CDR2 YYNGEE, per germline. Trimming cost V 3 bases and J 1 base; bases outside gene matches: 6. The CDR3: CASSGGLAGPRQETQYF. The DNA of the CDR3 is TGTGCCAGCAGCGGGGGACTAGCGGGGCCGCGCCAAGAGACCCAGTACTTC.

The genes are TRBV7-6 and TRBJ1-3, with D possibly being TRBD1 (5 bases). CDR3 size: 17 residues. The germline V and J ends were trimmed by 5 bases and 4 bases, with 21 bases remaining between them. Germline values: CDR1 SGHVS, CDR2 FNYEAQ. The CDR3 spells CASSRQPGGKTGNTIYF. CDR3 nucleotide sequence: TGTGCCAGCAGCCGCCAGCCGGGGGGGAAGACAGGAAACACCATATATTTT.

The chain combines TRBV4-3 with TRBJ1-1; 9 bases line up with TRBD1. The J segment lost 5 bases and the V segment lost 1 base, leaving 2 bases of the junction unmatched. The CDR3 covers 14 residues. Germline lookup yields CDR1 LGHNA and CDR2 YSLEER. The CDR3: CASSQADRGTEAFF. In DNA form, the CDR3 reads TGCGCCAGCAGCCAAGCGGACAGGGGAACTGAAGCTTTCTTT.

This chain connects TRBV7-9 to TRBJ2-7, with 8 bases identical to TRBD1. The CDR3 covers 17 residues. The trim removed 6 bases at V and 2 bases at J, leaving 15 bases unmatched. Germline V gives CDR1 SEHNR, CDR2 FQNEAQ (reference sequence). The CDR3 DNA reads TGTGCCAGCAGTTCCGGACAGGGCCATAAAGGGCCCTACGAGCAGTACTTC. This sequence encodes CASSSGQGHKGPYEQYF.

J is TRBJ2-5 and V is TRBV19; the D gene is possibly TRBD2 (5 bases). Germline V gives CDR1 LNHDA, CDR2 SQIVND (reference sequence). V was pared by 3 bases and J by 0 bases, with 11 bases between. The CDR3 is 15 amino acids. Written as DNA, the CDR3 is TGTGCCAGTAGTATCTCCTGGGGAGACCAAGAGACCCAGTACTTC. Residues: CASSISWGDQETQYF.

The CDR3 DNA sequence: TGTGCCATCAGGCATGACAGGGAGTCCGGGGAGCTGTTTTTT. Encoded protein: CAIRHDRESGELFF. The chain links TRBV10-3 to TRBJ2-2, with TRBD1 identical over 7 bases. Germline assignment: CDR1 ENHRY and CDR2 SYGVKD. CDR3 size: 14 residues. Trimming at V came to 6 bases and at J to 6 bases, leaving 7 bases not matched to a gene.

This clone has only a few counts. The V gene is TRBV20-1, the J gene TRBJ2-7; 12 nucleotides agree with TRBD2. Germline V lookup: CDR1 DFQATT, CDR2 SNEGSKA (reference sequence). Unmatched junction bases numbered 11, after V lost 3 bases and J lost 2 bases. The CDR3 runs 17 residues. The CDR3 DNA sequence: TGCAGTGCTAGTCCCCGGACTAGCGGGACCATCCCCTACGAGCAGTACTTC. This translates into CSASPRTSGTIPYEQYF.

This rearrangement joins TRBV5-4 to TRBJ1-4; possible D gene TRBD1, 6 bases. The CDR3 runs to 15 residues. Per the germline V gene, CDR1 is SGHNT and CDR2 is YYREEE (reference sequence). The V end lost 4 bases, the J end lost 2 bases, and 12 bases lay between the germline ends. CDR3 coding DNA: TGTGCCAGCAGCCCGAGGGGGTGGACTAATGAAAAACTGTTTTTT. Translating gives CASSPRGWTNEKLFF.

The rearrangement joins TRBV19 to TRBJ1-1; no clear D. Trimming pared 5 bases from V and 1 base from J, leaving 11 bases between. This CDR3 has 14 amino acids. Germline-derived CDR1 and CDR2 are LNHDA and SQIVND (reference sequence). The CDR3 protein is CASSRPMKNTEAFF. CDR3 bases: TGTGCCAGTAGTCGCCCTATGAAGAACACTGAAGCTTTCTTT. The entire variable domain, with the rest obtained from reference TRBV19 and TRBJ1-1, is as follows: DGGITQSPKYLFRKEGQNVTLSCEQNLNHDAMYWYRQDPGQGLRLIYYSQIVNDFQKGDIAEGYSVSREKKESFPLTVTSAQKNPTAFYLCASSRPMKNTEAFFGQGTRLTVV.

This rearrangement joins TRBV19 to TRBJ2-3; D not certain. Germline assignment: CDR1 LNHDA and CDR2 SQIVND (reference sequence). Trimming left V 5 bases short and J 3 bases short, with 12 bases between. This CDR3 comprises 14 residues. The CDR3 bases are TGTGCCAGTAGTCCCGAGCTCCCAACAGATACGCAGTATTTT. Protein product: CASSPELPTDTQYF. Full variable domain (missing parts from reference TRBV19 and TRBJ2-3): DGGITQSPKYLFRKEGQNVTLSCEQNLNHDAMYWYRQDPGQGLRLIYYSQIVNDFQKGDIAEGYSVSREKKESFPLTVTSAQKNPTAFYLCASSPELPTDTQYFGPGTRLTVL.

The genes are TRBV15 and TRBJ1-2, with 10 nucleotides matching TRBD1. The V and J ends lost 1 base and 3 bases, in that order; junction bases with no gene match: 5. This CDR3 region has 16 residues. The germline V gene encodes CDR1 LNHNV and CDR2 YYDKDF (reference sequence). DNA for the CDR3: TGTGCCACCAGCAGAGCGCCGGGACAGGGGCACTATGGCTACACCTTC. Protein: CATSRAPGQGHYGYTF.

This clone has only a few counts. The V and J genes are TRBV24-1 and TRBJ2-1; 9 nucleotides agree with TRBD1. CDR1 is KGHDR, CDR2 SFDVKD, per germline. This CDR3 is 17 amino acids long. V gave up 3 bases and J gave up 7 bases; unmatched junction bases: 12. This CDR3 reads CATSDPQGTGISNEQFF. CDR3 nucleotides: TGTGCCACCAGTGATCCGCAGGGGACAGGGATATCGAATGAGCAGTTCTTC.

This chain uses TRBV5-1 with TRBJ2-1; 7 positions match TRBD2. CDR3 length: 19 residues. CDR1 and CDR2 (germline): SGHRS, YFSETQ. J gave up 1 base and V 4 bases, and 17 bases lay outside the gene matches. CDR3 amino acids: CASSPSLSAGVRSYNEQFF. The DNA for the CDR3 is TGCGCCAGCAGCCCTAGTCTATCGGCGGGAGTCCGGTCCTACAATGAGCAGTTCTTC.

The V call is TRBV6-6, the J call TRBJ2-7; D possibly corresponds to TRBD2 (6 bases). Germline CDR1 and CDR2: MNHNY and SVGAGI (reference sequence). Trimming took off 0 bases at V and 3 bases at J, with 15 bases between the two ends. There are 16 residues in the CDR3. For the CDR3, the DNA is TGTGCCAGCAGTTACTCGGTGATAGCGGTGAGCTACGAGCAGTACTTC. It yields the protein CASSYSVIAVSYEQYF.

The gene calls are TRBV19 and TRBJ1-2; tentative D call: TRBD1 (6 bases). V dropped 5 bases and J dropped 2 bases, with 15 bases sitting between them. The CDR3 runs to 15 residues. The germline gives CDR1 LNHDA, CDR2 SQIVND (reference sequence). Written as DNA, the CDR3 is TGTGCCAGTAGTTTTCCGGGACACCCAAACTATGGCTACACCTTC. Protein product: CASSFPGHPNYGYTF. The variable domain in full, with the rest retrieved from reference TRBV19 and TRBJ1-2, is DGGITQSPKYLFRKEGQNVTLSCEQNLNHDAMYWYRQDPGQGLRLIYYSQIVNDFQKGDIAEGYSVSREKKESFPLTVTSAQKNPTAFYLCASSFPGHPNYGYTFGSGTRLTVV.

The J gene is TRBJ2-7, the V gene TRBV3-1 (or the pseudogene TRBV3-2); no definite D call. The CDR3 spans 13 residues. CDR1 is LGHDT and CDR2 is YNNKEL in the germline V gene (reference sequence). With 0 bases removed from V and 0 bases from J, the gap between germline ends came to 3 bases. The DNA for the CDR3 is TGTGCCAGCAGCCAAGACAGCTCCTACGAGCAGTACTTC. It is translated as CASSQDSSYEQYF.

The chain combines TRBV5-1 with TRBJ2-1, with 7 bases that match TRBD1. The germline V gene has CDR1 SGHRS and CDR2 YFSETQ. The J segment lost 3 bases and the V segment lost 2 bases, leaving 5 bases of the junction unmatched. The CDR3 consists of 15 residues. The CDR3, as DNA: TGCGCCAGCAGCTTACAGGGGAATATCTACAATGAGCAGTTCTTC. Protein: CASSLQGNIYNEQFF.

As for this clone: The junction and the germline gene differ at one end; a read error may be behind it. The CDR3 here is CASSLGPQNNEQFF. Written as DNA, the CDR3 is TGTGCTAGCAGCTTAGGGCCGCAGAACAATGAGCAGTTCTTC. The chain links TRBV7-7 to TRBJ2-1; D unresolved. The CDR3 spans 14 residues. Germline lookup yields CDR1 SSHAT and CDR2 FNYEAQ (reference sequence). The whole variable domain, filled in from reference TRBV7-7 and TRBJ2-1, reads GAGVSQSPRYKVTKRGQDVTLRCDPISSHATLYWYQQALGQGPEFLTYFNYEAQPDKSGLPSDRFSAERPEGSISTLTIQRTEQRDSAMYRCASSLGPQNNEQFFGPGTRLTVL.

The chain has TRBV5-1 and TRBJ2-7; 9 bases are shared with TRBD2. CDR3 length equals 15 residues. Trimming at V came to 1 base and at J to 3 bases, leaving 5 bases not matched to a gene. Germline-derived CDR1 and CDR2 are SGHRS and YFSETQ. This chain's CDR3 is CASSLLAGPSYEQYF. For the CDR3, the DNA is TGCGCCAGCAGCTTGCTAGCGGGGCCTAGCTACGAGCAGTACTTC.

The chain is built from TRBV6-5 and TRBJ2-3; tentative D call: TRBD2 (6 bases). The ends were cut back, 0 bases at V and 0 bases at J, with 7 bases in the middle. The germline V gene has CDR1 MNHEY and CDR2 SVGAGI. This CDR3 has 15 amino acids. CDR3 loop: CASSYSTSSTDTQYF. CDR3 in DNA: TGTGCCAGCAGTTACTCGACTAGTAGCACAGATACGCAGTATTTT.

The V call is TRBV5-4, the J call TRBJ2-5; 14 bases agree with TRBD2. Trimming cost V 0 bases and J 1 base; bases outside gene matches: 2. The CDR3 length is 17 residues. CDR1 is SGHNT and CDR2 is YYREEE in the germline V gene (reference sequence). CDR3: CASSLVGTSGGQETQYF. DNA of the CDR3: TGTGCCAGCAGCTTGGTCGGGACTAGCGGGGGCCAAGAGACCCAGTACTTC.

The chain combines TRBV7-9 with TRBJ2-7, with 8 bases aligning to TRBD2. CDR1 is SEHNR, CDR2 FQNEAQ, per germline (reference sequence). Unmatched junction bases numbered 5, after V lost 1 base and J lost 3 bases. The CDR3 has 15 residues. The CDR3 protein is CASSLVGGVNYEQYF. As DNA, the CDR3 is TGTGCCAGCAGCTTAGTCGGGGGGGTTAACTACGAGCAGTACTTC.

The CDR3: CASNPPGKRQETQYF. As DNA, the CDR3 is TGTGCCAGCAACCCCCCGGGGAAGCGCCAAGAGACCCAGTACTTC. The J gene is TRBJ2-5, the V gene TRBV7-9; weak D call: TRBD2 (5 bases). Germline V gene data show CDR1 as SEHNR and CDR2 as FQNEAQ (reference sequence). The length of the CDR3 is 15 residues. The V and J ends lost 7 bases and 1 base respectively, with 16 bases between them.

This sequence joins TRBV21-1 and TRBJ1-5. TRBV21-1 is reported as a pseudogene. The CDR3 totals 13 residues. The CDR3 nucleotides read TGTGCCAGCAGCGAGGGGGGGGATCAGCCCCAGCATTTT. Translating gives CASSEGGDQPQHF.

The chain recombines TRBV5-6 with TRBJ1-1; 8 bases align to TRBD1. J lost 2 bases, V lost 0 bases, and 3 bases had no gene match. Germline lookup yields CDR1 SGHDT and CDR2 YYEEEE. The CDR3 has 15 residues. In DNA, the CDR3 is TGTGCCAGCAGCTTGGGGGACAGGCCTAACACTGAAGCTTTCTTT. This translates into CASSLGDRPNTEAFF.

The chain uses TRBV5-1 and TRBJ1-4, with a weak D call TRBD1 (5 bases). V was cut by 2 bases and J by 0 bases, with 11 bases left in between. This CDR3 comprises 16 residues. Germline-derived CDR1 and CDR2 are SGHRS and YFSETQ. The DNA of the CDR3 is TGCGCCAGCAGCTTCGGGACTCTTGCAACTAATGAAAAACTGTTTTTT. This sequence encodes CASSFGTLATNEKLFF.